This T cell receptor (beta chain) was obtained from a study of identical twins (dated by TCRdb to about 2016). Background for the entire study: To test whether fetal clonotypes persist, this study deep-sequenced TCR alpha and beta repertoires from monozygotic twins, from unrelated adults of various ages, and from cord blood. To rule out contamination, the twin experiments were replicated at different times with different library preparation protocols. Points the paper makes about the study in general: In monozygotic twins, out-of-frame TCR alpha sharing was systematically underestimated by recombination models, although the models agreed with sharing between unrelated individuals. Invariant T cells such as MAIT and iNKT could partly confound zero-insertion analyses, though diverse VJ usage argued against this for most clonotypes. A weaker excess of twin sharing was found in beta out-of-frame sequences because the signal-to-noise ratio was lowered by fewer shared sequences. Out-of-frame TCR alpha sequences shared between twins showed an excess of low generation-probability sequences compared with coincidental sharing between unrelated individuals. Because the same donors could not be followed over many years, conclusions were based on cross-sectional statistical analysis. Fewer insertions were carried by abundant cord blood beta clonotypes, a similar but weaker trend appeared in young adult naive repertoires, and no such trend appeared in memory repertoires.

To prepare the library, 5' RACE was applied. These reads were obtained on an Illumina HiSeq 2000. Template switching introduced a universal primer binding site; the final cDNA contained a unique molecular identifier, enabling accurate counting of TCR cDNA molecules. Specific primers in the conserved constant-segment region were used to synthesize first-strand cDNA for the TCR alpha and beta chains. Each cDNA library was double barcoded, with a SMART-Mk sample barcode plus Illumina barcodes, to control for contamination. TruSeq adapter sequences, together with Illumina sample barcodes, were added in two successive PCR steps. The TCR alpha and beta cDNA libraries were sequenced on the Illumina HiSeq platform using custom primers. Concerning the study's data processing: Raw reads were processed with MiGEC to extract unique molecular identifiers, and MiXCR was used to determine CDR3 positions. Recombination models were inferred per individual with the repgenHMM and IGoR tools using an EM algorithm. Shared clonotype analysis was performed with the tcR package in R, normalizing sharing by the product of cloneset sizes. To study raw recombination without the effects of thymic and clonal selection, out-of-frame nonproductive sequences were analyzed. TCRdb trimmed public reads at Q25 via fastp, called clones via MiXCR and kept in-frame beta chains. CDR3 protein duplicates are merged, each entry listing the most common genes and DNA. What appears here as the V and J calls and clone size reflects TCRdb's work, not the paper's. The sample includes some 300,000 distinct CDR3 sequences, with 10% to 15% observed a single time. The leading ten clones occupy approximately 7.9% of the sample.

This clonotype has at least ten counts. What antigen it recognizes has not been identified. No per-base quality is available; no much larger clone lies one base away. Every donor in the study was a healthy Caucasian. The twin cohort consisted of three pairs of female monozygotic twins, all aged 18 to 29 years. Positive isolation kits from Invitrogen were used to isolate the CD4+ and CD8+ T cell populations. The sample was also reused in another study, on yellow fever vaccine responses in identical twins. Taken from the second paper: The T cell response to vaccination in identical twins was reported by the authors to appear partly convergent and partly personalized. In the study, vaccine-responding T cell clones were precisely tracked in identical twins.

The receptor's source is a woman aged 18-29 years in good health. The material sequenced was CD8+ T cells sorted from blood.

Read as DNA, the sequence is TGTGCCAGCAGCCACGGGACAGGGGGCGGCAATCAGCCCCAGCATTTT. Translated, this is CASSHGTGGGNQPQHF. This receptor chain uses TRBV3-1 and TRBJ1-5; 12 bases in between match TRBD1. CDR1 LGHDT and CDR2 YNNKEL were looked up in the germline V gene (reference sequence). Including the terminal cysteine and phenylalanine, the CDR3 comprises 16 residues. The retained sequence is limited to the CDR3, 48 bases, with the frame set at the first base. Trimmed from V: 3 bases; trimmed from J: 2 bases; junction bases lacking a gene match: 2.